This TCR beta chain was documented in a study of cytotoxic CD8 clonotypes in ibrutinib-treated CLL. About the study: Averaging across samples gave about 230,000 productive templates and approximately 87,000 productive rearrangements.

This clone was found once. Clones were sequenced by immunoSEQ multiplex PCR, and TCRdb holds only the in-frame ones, with some missing. Altogether over 25,000 clones are present, roughly 57% being singletons, with the ten largest covering 12% to 15%. V was clipped by 4 bases and J by 3 bases; unmatched bases: 9. This CDR3 comprises 16 residues. Per germline, CDR1 MGHRA and CDR2 YSYEKL. The material was PBMCs, obtained before ibrutinib treatment. This TCR came from a human donor with chronic lymphocytic leukemia. The rearrangement uses TRBV4-1 and TRBJ1-5; 7 nucleotides line up with TRBD1. DNA for the CDR3: TGCGCCAGCAGCCGGTCAGGAGGGGGCCTCAATCAGCCCCAGCATTTT. It specifies CASSRSGGGLNQPQHF.